Reported below is one TCR beta chain. A read error may account for a junction end that differs from germline. This sample is part of a study of blood T cell repertoires in COVID-19. The overall study: COVID-19 samples collected from the United States, Italy and Spain covered acute and convalescent phases. Nucleic acid was either cDNA or gDNA, and it came from T cells, B-cell-depleted T cells, or PBMCs.

Per the original methods: Reference gene primer amplification gave estimated nucleated cell counts. Produced via immunoSEQ multiplex PCR; TCRdb's table is partial and in-frame only. V, J and clone size are taken as reported in that table, and D and trimming were inferred from the DNA itself. The sample contains roughly 230,000 clones, roughly four fifths of which appear only once. The germline CDR1 and CDR2 sequences are MNHNS and SASEGT. The CDR3 consists of 15 residues. The source is a man aged 50 or older with acute or convalescent COVID-19. What was sequenced was peripheral blood. The chain couples TRBV6-1 to TRBJ1-3; perhaps TRBD1 as D (6 bases). CDR3 amino acids: CASSEGQNSGNTIYF. CDR3 in DNA: TGTGCCAGCAGCGAAGGACAGAACTCTGGAAACACCATATATTTT.